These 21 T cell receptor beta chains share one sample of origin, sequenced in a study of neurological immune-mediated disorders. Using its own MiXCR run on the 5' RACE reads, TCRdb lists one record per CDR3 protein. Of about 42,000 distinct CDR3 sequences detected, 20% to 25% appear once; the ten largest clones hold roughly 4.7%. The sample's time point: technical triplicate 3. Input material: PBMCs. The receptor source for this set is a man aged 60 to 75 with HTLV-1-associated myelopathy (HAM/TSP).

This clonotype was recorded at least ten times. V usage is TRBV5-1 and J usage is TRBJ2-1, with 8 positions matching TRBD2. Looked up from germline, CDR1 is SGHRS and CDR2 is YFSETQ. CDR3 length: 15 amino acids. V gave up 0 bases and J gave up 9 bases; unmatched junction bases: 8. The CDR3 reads CASSLESGGLGEQFF. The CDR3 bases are TGCGCCAGCAGCTTGGAGTCGGGGGGGCTTGGTGAGCAGTTCTTC.

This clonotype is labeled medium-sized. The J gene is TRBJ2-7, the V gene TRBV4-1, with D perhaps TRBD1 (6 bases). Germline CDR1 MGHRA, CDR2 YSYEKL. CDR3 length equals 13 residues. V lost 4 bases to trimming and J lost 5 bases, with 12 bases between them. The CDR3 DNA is TGCGCCAGCAGCCGGATCTCAGGGGACGAGCAGTACTTC. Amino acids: CASSRISGDEQYF.

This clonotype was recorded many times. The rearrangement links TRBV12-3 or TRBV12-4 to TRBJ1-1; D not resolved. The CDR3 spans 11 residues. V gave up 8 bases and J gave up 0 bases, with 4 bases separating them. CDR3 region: CASRLNTEAFF. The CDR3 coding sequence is TGTGCCAGCCGGCTGAACACTGAAGCTTTCTTT.

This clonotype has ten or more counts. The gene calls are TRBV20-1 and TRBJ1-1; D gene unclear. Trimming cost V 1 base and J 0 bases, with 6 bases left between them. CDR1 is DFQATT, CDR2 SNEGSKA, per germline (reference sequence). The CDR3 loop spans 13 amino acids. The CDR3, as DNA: TGCAGTGCTAGAGGAAGGGTGAACACTGAAGCTTTCTTT. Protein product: CSARGRVNTEAFF.

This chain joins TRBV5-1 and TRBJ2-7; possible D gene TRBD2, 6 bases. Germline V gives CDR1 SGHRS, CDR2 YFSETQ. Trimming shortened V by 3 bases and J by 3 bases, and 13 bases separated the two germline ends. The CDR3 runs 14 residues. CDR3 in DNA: TGCGCCAGCAGCTATTCGGGAGAGGGCTACGAGCAGTACTTC. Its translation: CASSYSGEGYEQYF.

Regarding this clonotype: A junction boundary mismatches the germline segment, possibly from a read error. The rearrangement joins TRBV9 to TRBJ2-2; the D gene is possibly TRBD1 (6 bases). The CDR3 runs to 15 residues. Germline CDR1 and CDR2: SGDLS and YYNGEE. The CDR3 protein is CTSSVQGMNTGELFF. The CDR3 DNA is TGTACCAGCAGCGTGCAGGGGATGAACACCGGGGAGCTGTTTTTT.

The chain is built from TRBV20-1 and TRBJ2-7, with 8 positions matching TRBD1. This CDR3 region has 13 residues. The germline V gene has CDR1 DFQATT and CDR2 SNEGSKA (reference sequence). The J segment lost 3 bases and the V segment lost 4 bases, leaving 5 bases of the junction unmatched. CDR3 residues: CSAKDRASYEQYF. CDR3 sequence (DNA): TGCAGTGCTAAGGACAGGGCCAGCTACGAGCAGTACTTC.

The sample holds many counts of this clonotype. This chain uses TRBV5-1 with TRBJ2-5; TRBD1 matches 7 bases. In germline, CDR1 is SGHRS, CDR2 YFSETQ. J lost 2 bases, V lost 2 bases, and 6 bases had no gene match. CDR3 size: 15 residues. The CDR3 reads CASSFLQGPQETQYF. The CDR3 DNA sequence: TGCGCCAGCAGCTTCCTACAGGGGCCTCAAGAGACCCAGTACTTC.

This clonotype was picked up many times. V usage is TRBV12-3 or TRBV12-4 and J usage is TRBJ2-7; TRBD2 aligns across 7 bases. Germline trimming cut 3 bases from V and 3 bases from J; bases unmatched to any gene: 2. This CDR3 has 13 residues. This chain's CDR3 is CASSFGTNYEQYF. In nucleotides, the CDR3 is TGTGCCAGCAGTTTCGGGACTAACTACGAGCAGTACTTC.

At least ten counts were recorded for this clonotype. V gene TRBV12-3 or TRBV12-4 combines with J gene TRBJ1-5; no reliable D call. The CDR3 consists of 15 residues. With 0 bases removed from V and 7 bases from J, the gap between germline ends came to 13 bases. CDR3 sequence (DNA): TGTGCCAGCAGTTTAGCTCAGACAAGCGGGCAGCCCCAGCATTTT. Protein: CASSLAQTSGQPQHF.

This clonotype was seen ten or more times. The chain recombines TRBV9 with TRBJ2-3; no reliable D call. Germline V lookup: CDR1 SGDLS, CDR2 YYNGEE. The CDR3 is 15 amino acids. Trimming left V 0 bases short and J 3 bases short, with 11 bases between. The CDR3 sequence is CASSVAISITDTQYF. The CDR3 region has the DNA TGTGCCAGCAGCGTAGCTATCAGCATAACAGATACGCAGTATTTT.

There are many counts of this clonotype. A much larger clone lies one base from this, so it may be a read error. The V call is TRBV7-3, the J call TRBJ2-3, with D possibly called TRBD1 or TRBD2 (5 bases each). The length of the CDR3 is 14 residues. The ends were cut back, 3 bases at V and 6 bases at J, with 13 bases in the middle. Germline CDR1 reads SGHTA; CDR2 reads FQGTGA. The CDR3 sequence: CASSLGPKVDTQYF. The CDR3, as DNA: TGTGCCAGCAGCTTGGGACCCAAGGTCGATACGCAGTATTTT.

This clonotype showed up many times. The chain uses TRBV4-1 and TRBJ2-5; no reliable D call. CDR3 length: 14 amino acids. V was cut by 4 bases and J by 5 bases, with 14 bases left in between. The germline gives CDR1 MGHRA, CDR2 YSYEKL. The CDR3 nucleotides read TGCGCCAGCAGCCGGGGTCCGGACGAGGAGACCCAGTACTTC. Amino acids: CASSRGPDEETQYF.

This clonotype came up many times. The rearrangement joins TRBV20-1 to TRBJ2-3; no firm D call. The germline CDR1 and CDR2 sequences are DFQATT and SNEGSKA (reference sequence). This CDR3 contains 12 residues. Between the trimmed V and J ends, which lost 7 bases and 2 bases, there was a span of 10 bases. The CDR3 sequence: CSVLGFTDTQYF. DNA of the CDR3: TGCAGTGTTCTCGGATTCACAGATACGCAGTATTTT.

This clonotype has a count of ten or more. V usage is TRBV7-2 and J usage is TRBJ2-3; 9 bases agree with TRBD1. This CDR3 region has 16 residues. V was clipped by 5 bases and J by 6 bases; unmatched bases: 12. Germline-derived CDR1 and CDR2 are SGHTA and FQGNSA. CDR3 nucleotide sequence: TGTGCCAGCAGCCGCCAGTGGGGACAGGGACCCGATACGCAGTATTTT. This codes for CASSRQWGQGPDTQYF.

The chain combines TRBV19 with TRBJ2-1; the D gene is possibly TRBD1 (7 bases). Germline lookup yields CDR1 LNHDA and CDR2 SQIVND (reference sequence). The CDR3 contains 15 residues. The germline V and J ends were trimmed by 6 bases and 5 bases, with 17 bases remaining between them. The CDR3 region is CASSPGGQWDNEQFF. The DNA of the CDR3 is TGTGCCAGTAGCCCAGGGGGGCAGTGGGACAATGAGCAGTTCTTC.

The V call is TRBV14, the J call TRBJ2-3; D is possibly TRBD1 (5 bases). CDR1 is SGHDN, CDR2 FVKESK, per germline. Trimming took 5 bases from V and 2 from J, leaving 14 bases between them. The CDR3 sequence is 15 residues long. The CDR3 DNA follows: TGTGCCAGCAGCGCAGTCCCAGGGTACACAGATACGCAGTATTTT. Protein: CASSAVPGYTDTQYF.

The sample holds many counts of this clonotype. CDR3 sequence: CASSPDSLSTDTQYF. In nucleotides, the CDR3 is TGCGCCAGCAGCCCGGACTCACTCAGCACAGATACGCAGTATTTT. The chain is built from TRBV5-1 and TRBJ2-3, with D maybe TRBD2 (5 bases). This CDR3 spans 15 amino acids. Trimming took 4 bases from V and 0 from J, leaving 12 bases between them. Germline CDR1 is SGHRS and CDR2 is YFSETQ.

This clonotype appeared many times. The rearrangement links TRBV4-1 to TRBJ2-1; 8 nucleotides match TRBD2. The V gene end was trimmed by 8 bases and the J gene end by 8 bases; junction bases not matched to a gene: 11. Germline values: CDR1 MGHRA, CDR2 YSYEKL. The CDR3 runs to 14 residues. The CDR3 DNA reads TGCGCCAGCGAACTTAGCGGGATTGGCGATGAGCAGTTCTTC. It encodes CASELSGIGDEQFF.

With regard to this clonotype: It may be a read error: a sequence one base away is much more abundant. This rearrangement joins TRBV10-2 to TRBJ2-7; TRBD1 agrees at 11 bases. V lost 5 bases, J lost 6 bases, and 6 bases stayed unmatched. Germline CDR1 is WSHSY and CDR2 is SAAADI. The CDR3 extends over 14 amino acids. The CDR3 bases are TGCGCCAGCAGTCTGGACAGGGGGCGCTCCGAGCAGTACTTC. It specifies CASSLDRGRSEQYF.

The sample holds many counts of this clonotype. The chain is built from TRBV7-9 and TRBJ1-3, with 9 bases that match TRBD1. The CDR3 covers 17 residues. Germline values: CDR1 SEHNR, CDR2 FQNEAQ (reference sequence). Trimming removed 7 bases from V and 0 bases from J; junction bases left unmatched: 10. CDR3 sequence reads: CASTDMGQGSSGNTIYF. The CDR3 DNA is TGTGCCAGCACCGATATGGGACAGGGTAGCTCTGGAAACACCATATATTTT.